A single sample is the source of the 27 T cell receptor beta chains below, sequenced in a study of molecular identifiers for immune sequencing clone quantification. From the PCR reads, TCRdb called clonotypes with MiXCR, one entry per CDR3 protein. Of about 500,000 distinct CDR3 sequences in the sample, 20% to 25% are singletons; the top ten hold approximately 0.8%. The sequencing input was naive CD8+ T cells from blood, with Jurkat cell RNA spiked in. Regarding subset: FACS-sorted CD8+CD4-CCR7+CD45RA+ naive T cells. These receptors came from a human donor in good health. Some libraries in this study had Jurkat cell RNA spiked in.

This clonotype was counted many times. This chain links TRBV2 with TRBJ1-1; 9 nucleotides agree with TRBD1. CDR3 size: 16 residues. Germline lookup yields CDR1 SNHLY and CDR2 FYNNEI. With 2 bases clipped from V and 0 bases from J, the junction kept 4 bases outside the gene matches. The CDR3 DNA reads TGTGCCAGCAGTGAAACAGGGGGCCGGGTGAACACTGAAGCTTTCTTT. The encoded protein is CASSETGGRVNTEAFF.

Notes on this clonotype: A much larger clone lies one base from this, so it may be a read error. The V gene is TRBV12-3 or TRBV12-4, the J gene TRBJ1-2, with D unresolved. The CDR3 totals 13 residues. CDR3 protein: CGSSLVRSHGYTF. The CDR3 DNA reads as TGTGGCAGCAGTTTAGTCAGGAGCCATGGCTACACCTTC.

In this sample, this clonotype turned up many times. This chain connects TRBV11-2 to TRBJ2-7; the D gene is possibly TRBD1 (6 bases). V lost 1 base to trimming and J lost 6 bases, with 10 bases between them. There are 13 residues in the CDR3. The V gene's germline CDR1 is SGHAT and CDR2 FQNNGV. The CDR3 reads CASSLVRGPEQYF. As DNA, the CDR3 is TGTGCCAGCAGCTTAGTCAGGGGACCCGAGCAGTACTTC.

The J gene is TRBJ2-1, the V gene TRBV30, with 7 bases lining up with TRBD1. The germline V gene has CDR1 GTSNPN and CDR2 SVGIG (reference sequence). This CDR3 is built from 14 residues. Losses at the gene ends were 4 bases for V and 2 bases for J; bases not matched to a gene: 5. The CDR3 DNA sequence: TGTGCCTGGAACAGGGGTCGGACCTACAATGAGCAGTTCTTC. Residues: CAWNRGRTYNEQFF.

This clonotype has a handful of counts. J is TRBJ2-1 and V is TRBV19, with 12 nucleotides matching TRBD2. CDR3 length: 14 residues. CDR1 and CDR2 (germline): LNHDA, SQIVND (reference sequence). V was pared by 9 bases and J by 5 bases, with 5 bases of the junction left unmatched. For the CDR3, the DNA is TGTGCCAGCTCTAGCGGGAGGGCAAACAATGAGCAGTTCTTC. Encoded protein: CASSSGRANNEQFF.

This clonotype has a count of ten or more. The chain uses TRBV12-3 or TRBV12-4 and TRBJ2-1; D could derive from TRBD1 or TRBD2 (6 bases each). V lost 6 bases and J 0 bases, leaving 12 bases between the germline ends. The CDR3 has 15 amino acids. CDR3 nucleotide sequence: TGTGCCAGCAGCCGGGGGCGCAGCTCCTACAATGAGCAGTTCTTC. It encodes CASSRGRSSYNEQFF.

As concerns this clonotype: A much larger clonotype is one base distant, so this may be a read error. The gene calls are TRBV7-8 and TRBJ2-7; a possible D gene is TRBD1 (5 bases). CDR1 is SGHVS and CDR2 is FQNEAQ in the germline V gene. The CDR3 covers 15 residues. This CDR3 reads CASSRTTGHKDEQHF. In nucleotides, the CDR3 is TGTGCCAGCAGCCGAACCACCGGACACAAAGACGAGCAGCACTTC. Full variable domain (rest looked up from reference TRBV7-8 and TRBJ2-7): GAGVSQSPRYKVAKRGQDVALRCDPISGHVSLFWYQQALGQGPEFLTYFQNEAQLDKSGLPSDRFFAERPEGSVSTLKIQRTQQEDSAVYLCASSRTTGHKDEQHFGPGTRLTVT.

The chain employs TRBV5-1 and TRBJ1-1; D gene unclear. CDR1 and CDR2 (germline): SGHRS, YFSETQ. With 4 bases removed from V and 7 bases from J, the gap between germline ends came to 11 bases. The CDR3 has 12 residues. CDR3 nucleotide sequence: TGCGCCAGCAGCCACGACTGCAATGAAGCTTTCTTT. Its protein is CASSHDCNEAFF.

This clonotype was counted at least ten times. The chain links TRBV23-1 to TRBJ2-3; possible D gene TRBD2, 5 bases. TRBV23-1 is an ORF, with its function uncertain. V gave up 0 bases and J gave up 0 bases, with 22 bases separating them. The CDR3 runs 20 residues. The DNA of the CDR3 is TGCGCCAGCAGTCAATCTGGAGGCCAAAACCTATTTACTAGCACAGATACGCAGTATTTT. Protein product: CASSQSGGQNLFTSTDTQYF.

This clonotype occurred many times. The rearrangement links TRBV7-9 to TRBJ2-1; D possibly corresponds to TRBD2 (6 bases). Germline CDR1 SEHNR, CDR2 FQNEAQ (reference sequence). This CDR3 comprises 13 residues. The V end lost 7 bases, the J end lost 0 bases, and 7 bases lay between the germline ends. The CDR3 here is CASTSDSYNEQFF. CDR3 DNA sequence: TGTGCCAGCACTAGCGACTCCTACAATGAGCAGTTCTTC.

This clonotype was observed many times. J is TRBJ2-1 and V is TRBV20-1; 14 positions match TRBD2. The J segment lost 9 bases and the V segment lost 5 bases, leaving 9 bases of the junction unmatched. Germline V gene sequence: CDR1 DFQATT, CDR2 SNEGSKA (reference sequence). CDR3 length: 15 residues. CDR3 protein: CSAARLAGGGGEQFF. The CDR3 nucleotides are TGCAGTGCTGCAAGACTAGCGGGAGGGGGGGGTGAGCAGTTCTTC.

This clonotype was detected many times. The J gene is TRBJ1-5, the V gene TRBV7-2; a possible D gene is TRBD1 (6 bases). CDR1 and CDR2 (germline): SGHTA, FQGNSA. Between the trimmed V and J ends, which lost 2 bases and 6 bases, there was a span of 11 bases. This CDR3 has 14 residues. The CDR3 DNA reads as TGTGCCAGCAGCTTATCTACAGGGTCTCAGCCCCAGCATTTT. Protein sequence: CASSLSTGSQPQHF.

The rearrangement links TRBV20-1 to TRBJ2-2; D possibly uses TRBD1 or TRBD2 (5 bases each). The germline gives CDR1 DFQATT, CDR2 SNEGSKA (reference sequence). V gave up 0 bases and J gave up 4 bases, with 12 bases separating them. This CDR3 is built from 15 residues. CDR3: CSARDRGGSTGELFF. CDR3 nucleotide sequence: TGCAGTGCTAGAGATCGGGGCGGTTCCACCGGGGAGCTGTTTTTT.

A word on this clonotype: One base away lies a much larger clone, so this may be a sequencing read error. V is TRBV7-9 and J is TRBJ1-1; D is ambiguous. The V gene's germline CDR1 is SEHNR and CDR2 FQNEAQ (reference sequence). V dropped 8 bases and J dropped 10 bases, with 11 bases sitting between them. This CDR3 is built from 10 residues. CDR3 region: CASGYTGAFF. The CDR3 DNA is TGTGCCAGCGGATATACCGGAGCTTTCTTT.

The chain combines TRBV4-3 with TRBJ1-1, with D perhaps matching TRBD1 (5 bases). CDR3 size: 15 residues. In germline, CDR1 is LGHNA, CDR2 YSLEER. Trimming pared 8 bases from V and 0 bases from J, leaving 16 bases between. The CDR3 protein is CASGGEGPMNTEAFF. The CDR3 region has the DNA TGCGCCAGCGGCGGAGAGGGACCGATGAACACTGAAGCTTTCTTT.

This clonotype was seen at least ten times. This chain connects TRBV24-1 to TRBJ2-2, with TRBD2 as a possible D gene (7 bases). Between the trimmed V and J ends, which lost 4 bases and 0 bases, there was a span of 11 bases. Per the germline V gene, CDR1 is KGHDR and CDR2 is SFDVKD. The CDR3 sequence is 16 residues long. CDR3 amino acids: CATSDRGATNTGELFF. The CDR3 DNA reads TGTGCCACCAGTGACCGGGGGGCGACGAACACCGGGGAGCTGTTTTTT.

This clonotype appeared many times. The CDR3 region has the DNA TGTGCCAGCAGCCACTCTTTGCGGGAGGCACTAGATACGCAGTATTTT. Its translation is CASSHSLREALDTQYF. The genes are TRBV2 and TRBJ2-3; TRBD2 matches at 8 bases. V lost 6 bases and J lost 5; bases outside the gene matches: 13. This CDR3 is 16 amino acids long. Germline-derived CDR1 and CDR2 are SNHLY and FYNNEI.

This clonotype was found a few times. V is TRBV2 and J is TRBJ2-7, with D perhaps TRBD1 or TRBD2 (6 bases each). Trimming left V 2 bases short and J 0 bases short, with 11 bases between. Germline CDR1 is SNHLY and CDR2 is FYNNEI. The CDR3 covers 15 residues. CDR3 DNA: TGTGCCAGCAGTGAATTAGGGGGACTCTCCTACGAGCAGTACTTC. Translated: CASSELGGLSYEQYF.

This clonotype was detected only a few times. The chain links TRBV4-1 to TRBJ1-1; D might be TRBD1 (5 bases). This CDR3 has 14 residues. The germline V and J ends were trimmed by 0 bases and 5 bases, with 10 bases remaining between them. CDR1 and CDR2 (germline): MGHRA, YSYEKL. DNA for the CDR3: TGCGCCAGCAGCCAAGATTATTGGGGGACTGAAGCTTTCTTT. It specifies CASSQDYWGTEAFF.

This clonotype showed up just a few times. J is TRBJ2-3 and V is TRBV30; possibly TRBD1 or TRBD2 for D (5 bases each). Germline CDR1 GTSNPN, CDR2 SVGIG (reference sequence). The CDR3 has 15 residues. The germline V and J ends were trimmed by 4 bases and 3 bases, with 17 bases remaining between them. CDR3 region: CAWMRGASNTDTQYF. The CDR3 nucleotides are TGTGCCTGGATGAGAGGGGCCTCTAATACAGATACGCAGTATTTT.

The chain employs TRBV10-3 and TRBJ2-1; D perhaps matches TRBD1 (6 bases). The V gene's germline CDR1 is ENHRY and CDR2 SYGVKD. Trimming removed 11 bases from V and 2 bases from J, with 16 bases in between. The CDR3 contains 14 residues. The CDR3 DNA is TGTGCCGCCGGGGTGCAGGGGACCTACAATGAGCAGTTCTTC. Its protein product is CAAGVQGTYNEQFF.

This clonotype was detected a few times. The rearrangement links TRBV5-4 to TRBJ1-4; D remains ambiguous. CDR1 SGHNT and CDR2 YYREEE come from the germline V gene (reference sequence). CDR3 size: 13 residues. V lost 1 base to trimming and J lost 4 bases, with 5 bases between them. In DNA form, the CDR3 reads TGTGCCAGCAGCTTGAAGGGTAATGAAAAACTGTTTTTT. This codes for CASSLKGNEKLFF.

Points on this clonotype: A read error may be the cause here, since a much bigger clone is one base away. CDR3 nucleotides: TGCAGCGTTGAATTCATCAAACCGGGCACCGGGGAGCTGTTTTTT. Protein product: CSVEFIKPGTGELFF. V is TRBV29-1 and J is TRBJ2-2; no definite D call. V was shortened by 2 bases and J by 4 bases, with 14 bases between the two germline ends. The germline gives CDR1 SQVTM, CDR2 ANQGSEA. The CDR3 extends over 15 amino acids.

A remark on this clonotype: A much larger clone sits a single nucleotide away, making a read error possible. This chain uses TRBV24-1 with TRBJ2-1; tentative D call: TRBD1 (5 bases). The CDR3 is 15 amino acids. Germline V CDR1 and CDR2: KGHDR, SFDVKD. Written as DNA, the CDR3 is TGTGCCACCAGTGATTACCAAAGGGGTCACAATGAGCAGCTCTTC. Encoded protein: CATSDYQRGHNEQLF.

In this sample, this clonotype turned up many times. The chain recombines TRBV5-4 with TRBJ2-5; D is unresolved. The CDR3 sequence is 13 residues long. Germline lookup yields CDR1 SGHNT and CDR2 YYREEE (reference sequence). The V end was cut by 3 bases, the J end by 0 bases, with 6 bases between. The CDR3 loop reads CASSSHNQETQYF. CDR3 nucleotides: TGTGCCAGCAGCTCGCACAACCAAGAGACCCAGTACTTC.

The rearrangement joins TRBV28 to TRBJ2-3; 11 bases are a match to TRBD1. In germline, CDR1 is MDHEN, CDR2 SYDVKM. With V trimmed by 0 bases and J by 5 bases, 10 bases remained unmatched. The CDR3 totals 18 residues. The CDR3 nucleotides read TGTGCCAGCAGTTTATGGGGGGGGGGGACAGGGGGACGAGATACGCAGTATTTT. Protein: CASSLWGGGTGGRDTQYF. Using reference TRBV28 and TRBJ2-3 for the parts outside the CDR3, the full variable domain is DVKVTQSSRYLVKRTGEKVFLECVQDMDHENMFWYRQDPGLGLRLIYFSYDVKMKEKGDIPEGYSVSREKKERFSLILESASTNQTSMYLCASSLWGGGTGGRDTQYFGPGTRLTVL.

The chain carries TRBV7-2 and TRBJ2-3; D assignment may be TRBD1 or TRBD2 (5 bases each). The CDR3 runs 15 residues. Germline CDR1 SGHTA, CDR2 FQGNSA. V lost 5 bases to trimming and J lost 10 bases, with 22 bases between them. The chain's CDR3 is CASSGDGTDSEPQYF. For the CDR3, the DNA is TGTGCCAGCAGCGGTGACGGGACGGATAGTGAACCGCAGTATTTT.